Below are 23 T cell receptor beta chains sequenced from a single sample in a study of blood T cell repertoires in COVID-19. The data were produced by immunoSEQ multiplex PCR, yet TCRdb's version contains in-frame clones alone and is incomplete. Of approximately 72,000 clones listed, around nine tenths are singletons. Input material: peripheral blood. The receptors were gathered from a woman aged 60-75 years with acute or convalescent COVID-19.

The V gene is TRBV4-2, the J gene TRBJ2-2, with 11 bases identical to TRBD2. Unmatched junction bases numbered 5, after V lost 5 bases and J lost 6 bases. The CDR3 is 15 residues long. CDR1 is LGHNA, CDR2 YNFKEQ, per germline. The CDR3 is CASSNSGGASGELFF. CDR3 DNA: TGTGCCAGCAGCAATAGCGGGGGGGCGTCCGGGGAGCTGTTTTTT.

The gene calls are TRBV28 and TRBJ2-1; 7 bases are a match to TRBD1. V shed 5 bases, J shed 3 bases, and the junction held 7 bases outside the gene matches. Germline values: CDR1 MDHEN, CDR2 SYDVKM. This CDR3 has 15 residues. CDR3 sequence: CASSNRDSHYNEQFF. The CDR3 nucleotides are TGTGCCAGCAGTAACCGGGACAGCCACTACAATGAGCAGTTCTTC.

The chain uses TRBV4-1 and TRBJ1-2; 9 nucleotides agree with TRBD1. V was pared by 5 bases and J by 3 bases, with 7 bases of the junction left unmatched. The CDR3 has 15 residues. The germline gives CDR1 MGHRA, CDR2 YSYEKL. CDR3 region: CASSTPTGGDYGYTF. CDR3 nucleotides: TGCGCCAGCAGCACTCCGACAGGGGGGGACTATGGCTACACCTTC.

The DNA for the CDR3 is TGTGCCAGCAGTGTTGACAGGGGTTGGACAGATACGCAGTATTTT. As protein: CASSVDRGWTDTQYF. The J gene is TRBJ2-3, the V gene TRBV2, with TRBD1 identical over 8 bases. Per germline, CDR1 SNHLY and CDR2 FYNNEI. The V and J ends lost 4 bases and 3 bases, in that order; junction bases with no gene match: 6. The CDR3 extends over 15 amino acids.

The V gene is TRBV5-8, the J gene TRBJ2-3; 7 bases align to TRBD2. This CDR3 comprises 15 residues. Trimming removed 2 bases from V and 4 bases from J; junction bases left unmatched: 7. Germline V CDR1 and CDR2: SGHTS, YDEGEE. The CDR3 here is CASSFRGVEADTQYF. Written as DNA, the CDR3 is TGTGCCAGCAGCTTTCGGGGGGTAGAGGCAGATACGCAGTATTTT.

CDR3 region: CAISESAGSTNEKLFF. The DNA for the CDR3 is TGTGCCATCAGTGAGTCGGCAGGGTCAACTAATGAAAAACTGTTTTTT. The V call is TRBV10-3, the J call TRBJ1-4, with D perhaps matching TRBD1 (5 bases). The V gene lost 0 bases and the J gene lost 0 bases, with 8 bases spanning the gap. Germline V gives CDR1 ENHRY, CDR2 SYGVKD. The CDR3 covers 16 residues.

The chain uses TRBV6-6 and TRBJ1-3, with 7 bases fitting TRBD1. CDR3 length: 15 amino acids. CDR1 and CDR2 from the germline V gene are MNHNY and SVGAGI (reference sequence). The ends lost 6 bases at V and 4 bases at J; junction bases unmatched: 9. CDR3 bases: TGTGCCAGCAGCCCCCAGGGGGGCTTGGGAAACACCATATATTTT. Residues: CASSPQGGLGNTIYF.

The chain couples TRBV4-1 to TRBJ1-5; D possibly corresponds to TRBD1 (5 bases). This CDR3 spans 14 amino acids. Germline V gene sequence: CDR1 MGHRA, CDR2 YSYEKL. V was trimmed by 3 bases and J by 7 bases, leaving 13 bases between them. The DNA for the CDR3 is TGCGCCAGCAGCCAGGAGTGGGAGGGGCAGCCCCAGCATTTT. Its translation: CASSQEWEGQPQHF.

V and J are TRBV5-4 and TRBJ1-1; perhaps TRBD1 as D (5 bases). V lost 0 bases and J 0 bases, leaving 9 bases between the germline ends. Germline V CDR1 and CDR2: SGHNT, YYREEE (reference sequence). This CDR3 spans 15 amino acids. The CDR3 DNA is TGTGCCAGCAGCTTGGGGGGGACTATGAACACTGAAGCTTTCTTT. Translating it yields CASSLGGTMNTEAFF.

The chain is built from TRBV15 and TRBJ2-5; a weak D match, TRBD2 (7 bases). V lost 8 bases and J 5 bases, leaving 24 bases between the germline ends. Germline values: CDR1 LNHNV, CDR2 YYDKDF (reference sequence). The CDR3 extends over 16 amino acids. This CDR3 is CATGGGGGFQWETQYF. As DNA, the CDR3 is TGTGCCACCGGGGGGGGCGGGGGCTTTCAGTGGGAGACCCAGTACTTC. The full variable domain, in which reference TRBV15 and TRBJ2-5 provide the parts outside the CDR3, is DAMVIQNPRYQVTQFGKPVTLSCSQTLNHNVMYWYQQKSSQAPKLLFHYYDKDFNNEADTPDNFQSRRPNTSFCFLDIRSPGLGDTAMYLCATGGGGGFQWETQYFGPGTRLLVL.

The V gene is TRBV4-1, the J gene TRBJ2-2; perhaps TRBD1 as D (5 bases). Looked up from germline, CDR1 is MGHRA and CDR2 is YSYEKL. The CDR3 is 15 residues long. The germline V and J ends were trimmed by 0 bases and 5 bases, with 10 bases remaining between them. The CDR3 sequence is CASSQDHQGTGELFF. The CDR3 DNA sequence: TGCGCCAGCAGCCAAGATCATCAGGGAACCGGGGAGCTGTTTTTT.

The chain recombines TRBV30 with TRBJ1-4, with D possibly matching TRBD1 (6 bases). CDR3 length: 13 amino acids. Germline V CDR1 and CDR2: GTSNPN, SVGIG (reference sequence). Trimming took 7 bases from V and 3 from J, leaving 12 bases between them. The CDR3 nucleotides read TGTGCCTTTAGAGGGGGTGCTAATGAAAAACTGTTTTTT. As protein: CAFRGGANEKLFF.

The chain combines TRBV28 with TRBJ1-4; 7 bases are a match to TRBD1. The CDR3 length is 15 residues. Germline V gives CDR1 MDHEN, CDR2 SYDVKM. The junction had 6 bases not matched to a gene; V was cut back by 3 bases and J by 5 bases. CDR3 residues: CASSFGQVANEKLFF. CDR3 in DNA: TGTGCCAGCAGTTTCGGACAGGTTGCCAATGAAAAACTGTTTTTT.

V usage is TRBV28 and J usage is TRBJ1-5; TRBD1 matches at 9 bases. This CDR3 comprises 15 residues. J gave up 1 base and V 6 bases, and 4 bases lay outside the gene matches. Germline CDR1 reads MDHEN; CDR2 reads SYDVKM. The CDR3 DNA follows: TGTGCCAGCAGGACTGGACAGGGGAGCAATCAGCCCCAGCATTTT. As protein: CASRTGQGSNQPQHF.

The chain recombines TRBV11-2 with TRBJ2-5; weak D call: TRBD1 (6 bases). Trimming cost V 5 bases and J 2 bases, with 15 bases left between them. The CDR3 runs to 15 residues. Germline-derived CDR1 and CDR2 are SGHAT and FQNNGV. Here the CDR3 reads CASSPLDRYQETQYF. CDR3 DNA sequence: TGTGCCAGCAGCCCCTTGGACAGATATCAAGAGACCCAGTACTTC.

This rearrangement joins TRBV5-1 to TRBJ2-7; possible D gene TRBD1, 6 bases. The CDR3 loop spans 14 amino acids. Trimming took off 1 base at V and 2 bases at J, with 10 bases between the two ends. CDR1 and CDR2 (germline): SGHRS, YFSETQ. The CDR3 DNA follows: TGCGCCAGCAGCTTGAATACAGGGCCCTACGAGCAGTACTTC. It codes for CASSLNTGPYEQYF.

This chain uses TRBV5-1 with TRBJ2-5, with TRBD2 matching over 10 bases. CDR1 is SGHRS and CDR2 is YFSETQ in the germline V gene. V dropped 6 bases and J dropped 5; count of bases not matched to a gene: 7. The CDR3 covers 14 residues. The CDR3 bases are TGCGCCAGCAACCAGCGGGGGGGCAGGGAGACCCAGTACTTC. It translates to CASNQRGGRETQYF.

The chain recombines TRBV5-6 with TRBJ1-1; D remains ambiguous. The CDR3 sequence is 16 residues long. Germline loops: CDR1 SGHDT, CDR2 YYEEEE. Between the trimmed V and J ends, which lost 4 bases and 3 bases, there was a span of 19 bases. CDR3 residues: CASSPPGWPKDTEAFF. The CDR3, as DNA: TGTGCCAGCAGCCCCCCCGGGTGGCCAAAGGACACTGAAGCTTTCTTT.

This sequence joins TRBV6-5 and TRBJ1-1, with 7 positions matching TRBD1. The CDR3 extends over 15 amino acids. V shed 8 bases, J shed 0 bases, and the junction held 9 bases outside the gene matches. Germline CDR1 reads MNHEY; CDR2 reads SVGAGI. CDR3 nucleotides: TGTGCCAGCGGAAGGACAGGATGGGTGAACACTGAAGCTTTCTTT. Protein sequence: CASGRTGWVNTEAFF.

This clone was observed a single time. J is TRBJ2-3 and V is TRBV9; 7 bases fit TRBD2. There are 15 residues in the CDR3. After removal of 0 bases from V and 1 base from J, the junction contained 2 bases not matched to a gene. Per germline, CDR1 SGDLS and CDR2 YYNGEE. The chain's CDR3 is CASSVVAGGTDTQYF. CDR3 in DNA: TGTGCCAGCAGCGTAGTGGCGGGGGGCACAGATACGCAGTATTTT.

The genes are TRBV5-1 and TRBJ1-1; no clear D gene. The CDR3 spans 13 residues. In germline, CDR1 is SGHRS, CDR2 YFSETQ. V was clipped by 0 bases and J by 2 bases, with 5 bases between them. CDR3 bases: TGCGCCAGCAGCTTGGACTCCAACACTGAAGCTTTCTTT. It encodes CASSLDSNTEAFF.

CDR3 region: CASSLVPSGVTGELFF. The CDR3, as DNA: TGTGCCAGCAGCTTAGTCCCTAGCGGGGTGACCGGGGAGCTGTTTTTT. The chain joins TRBV7-8 to TRBJ2-2, with 9 nucleotides matching TRBD2. Germline V CDR1 and CDR2: SGHVS, FQNEAQ. Trimming took 1 base from V and 5 from J; bases not matched to a gene: 5. The CDR3 runs to 16 residues. Full variable domain (outside the CDR3, taken from reference TRBV7-8 and TRBJ2-2): GAGVSQSPRYKVAKRGQDVALRCDPISGHVSLFWYQQALGQGPEFLTYFQNEAQLDKSGLPSDRFFAERPEGSVSTLKIQRTQQEDSAVYLCASSLVPSGVTGELFFGEGSRLTVL.

The rearrangement uses TRBV18 and TRBJ2-1; 8 positions match TRBD1. The germline CDR1 and CDR2 sequences are KGHSH and LQKENI. The CDR3 covers 15 residues. The junction had 3 bases not matched to a gene; V was cut back by 5 bases and J by 0 bases. In DNA, the CDR3 is TGTGCCAGCTCAGGAGGACAGGGCTCCTACAATGAGCAGTTCTTC. It encodes CASSGGQGSYNEQFF. The full variable domain, completed using reference TRBV18 and TRBJ2-1, is NAGVMQNPRHLVRRRGQEARLRCSPMKGHSHVYWYRQLPEEGLKFMVYLQKENIIDESGMPKERFSAEFPKEGPSILRIQQVVRGDSAAYFCASSGGQGSYNEQFFGPGTRLTVL.